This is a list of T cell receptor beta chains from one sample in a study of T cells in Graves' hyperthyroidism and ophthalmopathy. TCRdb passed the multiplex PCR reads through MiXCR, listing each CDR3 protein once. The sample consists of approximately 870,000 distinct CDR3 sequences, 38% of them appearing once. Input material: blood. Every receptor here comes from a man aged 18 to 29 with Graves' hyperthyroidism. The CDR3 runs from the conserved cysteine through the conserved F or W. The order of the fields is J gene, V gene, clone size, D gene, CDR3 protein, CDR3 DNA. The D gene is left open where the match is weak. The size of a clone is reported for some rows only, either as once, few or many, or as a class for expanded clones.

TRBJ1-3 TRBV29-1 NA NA CSVEKNTIYF TGCAGCGTTGAAAAGAACACCATATATTTT
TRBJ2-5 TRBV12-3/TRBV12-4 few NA CASSLWLGETQYF TGTGCCAGCAGTTTATGGCTGGGGGAGACCCAGTACTTC
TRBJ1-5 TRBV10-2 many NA CASTTGMVPQHF TGCGCCAGCACTACAGGGATGGTGCCCCAGCATTTT
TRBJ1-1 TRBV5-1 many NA CASTEGGTEAFF TGCGCCAGCACCGAAGGTGGGACTGAAGCTTTCTTT
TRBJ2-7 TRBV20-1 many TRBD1 CSARQGTVQYF TGCAGTGCCAGACAGGGGACGGTGCAGTACTTC
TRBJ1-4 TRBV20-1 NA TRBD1 CSASRDRDSNWGEKLFF TGCAGTGCTAGCCGGGACAGGGACTCAAACTGGGGGGAAAAACTGTTTTTT
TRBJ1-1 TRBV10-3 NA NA CAAVGMNTEAFF TGTGCCGCGGTCGGGATGAACACTGAAGCTTTCTTT
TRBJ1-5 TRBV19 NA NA CASSPNPGQFPGNQPQHF TGTGCCAGTAGCCCTAACCCAGGACAGTTCCCCGGCAATCAGCCCCAGCATTTT
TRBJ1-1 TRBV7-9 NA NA CASSFGTPGVNTEAFF TGTGCCAGCAGCTTCGGGACACCCGGCGTGAACACTGAAGCTTTCTTT
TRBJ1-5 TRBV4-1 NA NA CASSQEGLPHQPQHF TGCGCCAGCAGCCAAGAAGGCCTCCCCCATCAGCCCCAGCATTTT
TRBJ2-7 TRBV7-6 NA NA CASSPLGRWGGSYEQYF TGTGCCAGCAGCCCCCTCGGGCGGTGGGGTGGTTCCTACGAGCAGTACTTC
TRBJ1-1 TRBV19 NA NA CASPGPQKDEAFF TGTGCCAGTCCCGGTCCACAAAAAGATGAAGCTTTCTTT
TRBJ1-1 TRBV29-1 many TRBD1 CSVPGTGGLNTEAFF TGCAGCGTTCCAGGGACAGGGGGACTGAACACTGAAGCTTTCTTT
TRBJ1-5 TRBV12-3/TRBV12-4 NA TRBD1 CASSFTGGKETQHF TGTGCCAGCAGTTTCACAGGGGGCAAGGAGACCCAGCATTTT
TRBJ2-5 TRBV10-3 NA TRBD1 CAIRPGQGETQYF TGTGCCATCAGGCCGGGACAGGGGGAGACCCAGTACTTC
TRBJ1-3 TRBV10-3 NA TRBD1 CAALSPGQGRHTIYF TGTGCCGCCCTCAGCCCGGGACAGGGGCGTCACACCATATATTTT